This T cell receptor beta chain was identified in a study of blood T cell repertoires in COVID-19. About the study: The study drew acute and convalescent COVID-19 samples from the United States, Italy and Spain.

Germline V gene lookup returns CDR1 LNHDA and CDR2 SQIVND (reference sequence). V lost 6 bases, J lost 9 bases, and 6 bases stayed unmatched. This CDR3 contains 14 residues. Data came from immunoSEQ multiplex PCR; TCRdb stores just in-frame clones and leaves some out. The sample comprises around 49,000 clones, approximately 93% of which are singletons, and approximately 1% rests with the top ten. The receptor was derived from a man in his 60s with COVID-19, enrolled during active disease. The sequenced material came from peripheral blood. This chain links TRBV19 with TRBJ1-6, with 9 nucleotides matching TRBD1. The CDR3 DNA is TGTGCCAGTAGCCTGACAGGGGGAGGTTCACCCCTCCACTTT. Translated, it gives CASSLTGGGSPLHF.